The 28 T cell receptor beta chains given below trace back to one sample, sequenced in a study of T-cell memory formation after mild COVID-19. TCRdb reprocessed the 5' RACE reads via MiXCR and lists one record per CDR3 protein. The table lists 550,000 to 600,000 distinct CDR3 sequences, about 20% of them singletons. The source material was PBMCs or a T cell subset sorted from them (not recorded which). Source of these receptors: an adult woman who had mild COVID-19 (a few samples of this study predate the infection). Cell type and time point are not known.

This CDR3 is CASSIVQGSYNEQFF. CDR3 in DNA: TGTGCCAGTAGTATAGTTCAGGGCTCCTACAATGAGCAGTTCTTC. This chain links TRBV19 with TRBJ2-1; tentative D call: TRBD1 (5 bases). The CDR3 has 15 amino acids. Germline V CDR1 and CDR2: LNHDA, SQIVND (reference sequence). Trimming shortened V by 1 base and J by 0 bases, and 7 bases separated the two germline ends.

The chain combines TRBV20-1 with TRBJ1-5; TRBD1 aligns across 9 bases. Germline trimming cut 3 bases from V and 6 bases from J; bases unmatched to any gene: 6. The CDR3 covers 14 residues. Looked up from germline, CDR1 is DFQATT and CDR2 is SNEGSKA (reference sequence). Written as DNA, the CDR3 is TGCAGTGCTAGTCCCGGGACAGGGACTCAGCCCCAGCATTTT. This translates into CSASPGTGTQPQHF.

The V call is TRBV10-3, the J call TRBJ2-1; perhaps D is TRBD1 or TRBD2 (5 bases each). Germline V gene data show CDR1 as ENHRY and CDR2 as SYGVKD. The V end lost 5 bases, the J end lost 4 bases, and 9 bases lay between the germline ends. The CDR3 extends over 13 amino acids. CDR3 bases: TGTGCCATCAGTACCGGGACGTACAATGAGCAGTTCTTC. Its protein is CAISTGTYNEQFF.

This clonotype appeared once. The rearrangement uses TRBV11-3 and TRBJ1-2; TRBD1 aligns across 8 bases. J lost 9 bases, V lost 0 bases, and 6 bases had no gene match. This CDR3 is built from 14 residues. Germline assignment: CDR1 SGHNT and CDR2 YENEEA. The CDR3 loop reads CASSLDGQGSSYTF. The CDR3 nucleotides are TGTGCCAGCAGCTTAGACGGACAGGGTTCGAGCTACACCTTC.

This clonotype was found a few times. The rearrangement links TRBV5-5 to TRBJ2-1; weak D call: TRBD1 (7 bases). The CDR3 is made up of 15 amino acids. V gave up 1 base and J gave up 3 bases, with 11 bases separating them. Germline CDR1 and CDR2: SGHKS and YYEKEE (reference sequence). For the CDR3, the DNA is TGTGCCAGCAGCTTGACAGGGGAGGACTACAATGAGCAGTTCTTC. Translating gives CASSLTGEDYNEQFF.

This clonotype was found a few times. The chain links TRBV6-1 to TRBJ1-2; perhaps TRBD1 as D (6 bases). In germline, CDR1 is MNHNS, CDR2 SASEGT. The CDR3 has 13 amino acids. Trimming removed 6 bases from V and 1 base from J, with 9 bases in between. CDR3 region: CASSGGSNYGYTF. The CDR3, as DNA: TGTGCCAGCAGCGGGGGCAGTAACTATGGCTACACCTTC.

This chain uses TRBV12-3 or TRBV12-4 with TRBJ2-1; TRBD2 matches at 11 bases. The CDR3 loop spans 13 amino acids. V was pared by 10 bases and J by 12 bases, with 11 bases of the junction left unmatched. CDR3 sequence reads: CAILGTSGYGQFF. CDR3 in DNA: TGTGCCATCCTCGGGACTAGCGGATATGGGCAGTTCTTC.

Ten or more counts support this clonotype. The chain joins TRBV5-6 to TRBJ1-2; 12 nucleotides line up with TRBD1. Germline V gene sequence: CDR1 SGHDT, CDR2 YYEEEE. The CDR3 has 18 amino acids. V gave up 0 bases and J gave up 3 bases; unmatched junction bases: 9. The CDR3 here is CASSLARDRGRLDYGYTF. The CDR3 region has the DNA TGTGCCAGCAGCTTGGCCCGGGACAGGGGGCGCCTAGACTATGGCTACACCTTC.

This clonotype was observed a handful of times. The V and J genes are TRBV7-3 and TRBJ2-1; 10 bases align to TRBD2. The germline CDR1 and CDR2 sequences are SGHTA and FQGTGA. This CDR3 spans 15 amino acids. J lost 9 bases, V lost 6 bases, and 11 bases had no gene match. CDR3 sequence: CASSLGSGRIGEQFF. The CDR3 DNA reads TGTGCCAGCAGTTTAGGTAGCGGGAGGATAGGTGAGCAGTTCTTC.

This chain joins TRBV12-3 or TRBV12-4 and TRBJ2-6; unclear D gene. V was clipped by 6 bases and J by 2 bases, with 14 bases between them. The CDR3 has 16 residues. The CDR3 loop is CASSPKRSAGANVLTF. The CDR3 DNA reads TGTGCCAGCAGCCCAAAGAGGTCTGCTGGGGCCAACGTCCTGACTTTC.

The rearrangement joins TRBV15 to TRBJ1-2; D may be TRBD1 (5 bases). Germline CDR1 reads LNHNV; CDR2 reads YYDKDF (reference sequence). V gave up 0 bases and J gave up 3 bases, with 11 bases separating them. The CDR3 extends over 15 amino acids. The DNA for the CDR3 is TGTGCCACCAGCAGAGATCACCAGGGCCACTATGGCTACACCTTC. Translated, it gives CATSRDHQGHYGYTF.

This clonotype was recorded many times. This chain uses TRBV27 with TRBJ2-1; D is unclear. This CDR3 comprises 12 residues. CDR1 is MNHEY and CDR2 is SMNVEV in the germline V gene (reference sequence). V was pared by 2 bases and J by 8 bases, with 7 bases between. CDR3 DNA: TGTGCCAGCAGTTTAACACGGGATGAGCAGTTCTTC. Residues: CASSLTRDEQFF.

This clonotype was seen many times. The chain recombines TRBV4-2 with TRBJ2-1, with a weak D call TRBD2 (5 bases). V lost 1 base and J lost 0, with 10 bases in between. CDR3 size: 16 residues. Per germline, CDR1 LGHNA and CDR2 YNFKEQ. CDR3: CASSQGESGSYNEQFF. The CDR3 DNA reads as TGTGCCAGCAGCCAAGGAGAGAGCGGCTCCTACAATGAGCAGTTCTTC.

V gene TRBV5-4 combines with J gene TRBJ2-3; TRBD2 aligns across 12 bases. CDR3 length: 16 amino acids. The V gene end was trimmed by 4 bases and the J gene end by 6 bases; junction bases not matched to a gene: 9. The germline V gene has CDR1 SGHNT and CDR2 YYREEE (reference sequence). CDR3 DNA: TGTGCCAGCAGCGCGAGACGACTAGCGGGGGCGGATACGCAGTATTTT. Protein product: CASSARRLAGADTQYF.

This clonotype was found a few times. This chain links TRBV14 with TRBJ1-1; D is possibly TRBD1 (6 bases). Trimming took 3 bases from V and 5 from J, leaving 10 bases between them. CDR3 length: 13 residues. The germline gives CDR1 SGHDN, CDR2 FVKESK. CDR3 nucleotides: TGTGCCAGCAGCCAGGCCCAGGGGACTGAAGCTTTCTTT. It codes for CASSQAQGTEAFF.

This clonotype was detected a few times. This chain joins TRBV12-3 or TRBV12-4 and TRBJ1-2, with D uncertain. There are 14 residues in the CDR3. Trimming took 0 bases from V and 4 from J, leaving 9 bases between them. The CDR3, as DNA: TGTGCCAGCAGTTTAGCAGGGCTTTCCTATGGCTACACCTTC. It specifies CASSLAGLSYGYTF.

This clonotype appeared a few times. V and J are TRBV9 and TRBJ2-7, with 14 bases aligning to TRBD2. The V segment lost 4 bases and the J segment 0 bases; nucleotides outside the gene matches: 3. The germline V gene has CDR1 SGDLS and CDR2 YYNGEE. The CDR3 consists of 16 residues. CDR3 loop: CASSYGTSGSSYEQYF. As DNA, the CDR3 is TGTGCCAGCAGCTACGGGACTAGCGGGAGCTCCTACGAGCAGTACTTC. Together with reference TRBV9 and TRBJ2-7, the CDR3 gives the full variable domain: DSGVTQTPKHLITATGQRVTLRCSPRSGDLSVYWYQQSLDQGLQFLIQYYNGEERAKGNILERFSAQQFPDLHSELNLSSLELGDSALYFCASSYGTSGSSYEQYFGPGTRLTVT.

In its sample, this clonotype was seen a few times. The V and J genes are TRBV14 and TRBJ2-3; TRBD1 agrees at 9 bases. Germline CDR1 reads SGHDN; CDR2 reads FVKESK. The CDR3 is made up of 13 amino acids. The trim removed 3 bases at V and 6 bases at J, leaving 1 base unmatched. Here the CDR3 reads CASSQTGGDTQYF. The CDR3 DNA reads TGTGCCAGCAGCCAGACAGGGGGTGATACGCAGTATTTT.

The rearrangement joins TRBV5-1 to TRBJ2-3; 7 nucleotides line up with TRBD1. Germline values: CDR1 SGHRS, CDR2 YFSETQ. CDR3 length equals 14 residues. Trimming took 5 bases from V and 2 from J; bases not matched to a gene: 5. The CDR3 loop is CASSLQGHTDTQYF. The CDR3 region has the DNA TGCGCCAGCAGTTTACAGGGGCACACAGATACGCAGTATTTT.

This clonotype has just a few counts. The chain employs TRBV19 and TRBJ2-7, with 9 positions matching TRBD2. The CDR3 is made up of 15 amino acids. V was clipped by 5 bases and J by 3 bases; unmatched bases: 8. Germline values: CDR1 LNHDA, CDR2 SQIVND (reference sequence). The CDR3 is CASSARLAVVYEQYF. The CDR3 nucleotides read TGTGCCAGTAGTGCCCGACTAGCGGTGGTCTACGAGCAGTACTTC.

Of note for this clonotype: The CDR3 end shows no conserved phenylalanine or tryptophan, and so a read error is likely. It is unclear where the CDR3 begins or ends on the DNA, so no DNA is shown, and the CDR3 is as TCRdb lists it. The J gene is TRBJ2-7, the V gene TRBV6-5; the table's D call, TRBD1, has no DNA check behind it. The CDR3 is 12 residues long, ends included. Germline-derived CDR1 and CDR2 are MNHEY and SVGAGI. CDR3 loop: CASSPPPGSLVY.

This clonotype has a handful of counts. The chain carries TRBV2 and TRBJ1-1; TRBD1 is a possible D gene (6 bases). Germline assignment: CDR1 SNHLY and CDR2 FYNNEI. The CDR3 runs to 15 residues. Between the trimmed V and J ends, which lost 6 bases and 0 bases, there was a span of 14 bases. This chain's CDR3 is CASSLPTGMNTEAFF. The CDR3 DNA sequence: TGTGCCAGCAGCCTACCCACAGGGATGAACACTGAAGCTTTCTTT.

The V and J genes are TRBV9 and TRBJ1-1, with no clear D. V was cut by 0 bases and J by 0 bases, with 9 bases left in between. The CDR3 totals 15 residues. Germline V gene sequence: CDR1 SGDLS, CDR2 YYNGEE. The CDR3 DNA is TGTGCCAGCAGCGTAGACCCAGGAATGAACACTGAAGCTTTCTTT. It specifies CASSVDPGMNTEAFF.

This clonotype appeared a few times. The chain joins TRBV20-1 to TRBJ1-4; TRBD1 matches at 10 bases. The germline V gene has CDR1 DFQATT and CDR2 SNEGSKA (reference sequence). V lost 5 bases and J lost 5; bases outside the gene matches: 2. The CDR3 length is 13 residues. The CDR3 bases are TGCAGTGCTTTGGACAGGGGGAATGAAAAACTGTTTTTT. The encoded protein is CSALDRGNEKLFF.

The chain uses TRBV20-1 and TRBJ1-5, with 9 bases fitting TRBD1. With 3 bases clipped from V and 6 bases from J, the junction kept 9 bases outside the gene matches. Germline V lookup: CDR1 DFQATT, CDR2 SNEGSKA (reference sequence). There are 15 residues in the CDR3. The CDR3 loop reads CSASRGQGLGQPQHF. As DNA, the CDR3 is TGCAGTGCTAGTCGGGGACAGGGTCTGGGTCAGCCCCAGCATTTT.

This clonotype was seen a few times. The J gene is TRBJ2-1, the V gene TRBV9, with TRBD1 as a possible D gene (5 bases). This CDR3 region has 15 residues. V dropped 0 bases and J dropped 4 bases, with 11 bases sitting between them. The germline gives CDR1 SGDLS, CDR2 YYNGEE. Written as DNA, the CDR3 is TGTGCCAGCAGCGTAGAGGGGAAGGGGTACAATGAGCAGTTCTTC. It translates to CASSVEGKGYNEQFF.

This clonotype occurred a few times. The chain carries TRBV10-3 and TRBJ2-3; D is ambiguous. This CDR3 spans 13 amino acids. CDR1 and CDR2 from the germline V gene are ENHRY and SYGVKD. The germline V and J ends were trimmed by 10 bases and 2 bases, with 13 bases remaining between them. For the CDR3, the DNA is TGTGCCACCAGCCCGCGAGACACAGATACGCAGTATTTT. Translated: CATSPRDTDTQYF.

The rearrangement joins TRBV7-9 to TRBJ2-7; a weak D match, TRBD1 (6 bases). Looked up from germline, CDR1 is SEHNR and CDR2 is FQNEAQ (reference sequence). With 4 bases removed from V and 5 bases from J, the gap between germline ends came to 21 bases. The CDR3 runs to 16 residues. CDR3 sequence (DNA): TGTGCCAGCAGCTCACTGAGGACTGCCAAGGGGGACGAGCAGTACTTC. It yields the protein CASSSLRTAKGDEQYF. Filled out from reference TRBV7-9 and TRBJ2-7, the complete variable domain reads DTGVSQNPRHKITKRGQNVTFRCDPISEHNRLYWYRQTLGQGPEFLTYFQNEAQLEKSRLLSDRFSAERPKGSFSTLEIQRTEQGDSAMYLCASSSLRTAKGDEQYFGPGTRLTVT.